The clone carrying this T cell receptor (beta chain) has a handful of counts. Germline trimming cut 0 bases from V and 3 bases from J; bases unmatched to any gene: 5. CDR1 is MNHEY, CDR2 SVGEGT, per germline. There are 18 residues in the CDR3. Amplification targeted TCR beta CDR3 regions from RNA transcripts. First-round RT-PCR of the TCR CDR3 relied on the HTBI primer set. TCRdb used MiXCR to reprocess the multiplex PCR reads, holding one entry per CDR3 protein. This sample has 300,000 to 400,000 distinct CDR3 sequences, with approximately 15% found just once. The entry originates in a study of T cells in Graves' hyperthyroidism and ophthalmopathy.

Sequenced sample: blood. The V call is TRBV6-2 or TRBV6-3, the J call TRBJ2-1, with 13 bases lining up with TRBD2. The receptor comes from a woman aged 60-70 years with Graves' hyperthyroidism. CDR3 sequence: CASSYSSLAGGIYNEQFF. CDR3 DNA: TGTGCCAGCAGTTACTCTTCACTAGCGGGAGGGATCTACAATGAGCAGTTCTTC.